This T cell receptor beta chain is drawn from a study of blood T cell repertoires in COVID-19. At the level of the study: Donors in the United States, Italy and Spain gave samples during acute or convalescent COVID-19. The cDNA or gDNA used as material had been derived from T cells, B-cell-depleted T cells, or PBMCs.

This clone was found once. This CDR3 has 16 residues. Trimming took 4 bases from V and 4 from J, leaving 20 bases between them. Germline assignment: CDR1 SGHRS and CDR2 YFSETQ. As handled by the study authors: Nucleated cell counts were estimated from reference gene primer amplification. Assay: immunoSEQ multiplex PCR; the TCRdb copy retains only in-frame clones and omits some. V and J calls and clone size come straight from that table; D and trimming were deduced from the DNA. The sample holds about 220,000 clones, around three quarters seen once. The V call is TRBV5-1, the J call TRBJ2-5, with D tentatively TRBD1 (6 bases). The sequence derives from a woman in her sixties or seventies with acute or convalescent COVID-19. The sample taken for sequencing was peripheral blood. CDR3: CASSALGGASTETQYF. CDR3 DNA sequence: TGCGCCAGCAGCGCCCTAGGGGGAGCGTCGACAGAGACCCAGTACTTC. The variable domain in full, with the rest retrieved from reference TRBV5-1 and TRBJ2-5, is KAGVTQTPRYLIKTRGQQVTLSCSPISGHRSVSWYQQTPGQGLQFLFEYFSETQRNKGNFPGRFSGRQFSNSRSEMNVSTLELGDSALYLCASSALGGASTETQYFGPGTRLLVL.